The 7 T cell receptor beta chains in this list originate from one sample, sequenced in a study of cytomegalovirus exposure and HLA in healthy donors. PCR used 60 Vbeta primers and 13 Jbeta primers. TCRdb's table, derived via immunoSEQ multiplex PCR, lists solely in-frame clones and lacks some. Of about 180,000 clones in the sample, around three quarters were seen once. The sample taken for sequencing was PBMCs. The receptors derive from a woman under 40 in good health and CMV-seropositive.

The V and J genes are TRBV14 and TRBJ1-2; D is unresolved. This CDR3 is built from 14 residues. The germline gives CDR1 SGHDN, CDR2 FVKESK. Trimming cost V 2 bases and J 5 bases, with 12 bases left between them. The CDR3 sequence: CASSQLTTGYGYTF. The CDR3 DNA reads TGTGCCAGCAGCCAACTGACGACGGGTTATGGCTACACCTTC.

This clone occurred once. The V gene is TRBV6-6, the J gene TRBJ1-5, with 9 bases identical to TRBD1. Germline V gives CDR1 MNHNY, CDR2 SVGAGI (reference sequence). The CDR3 is 15 residues long. Trimming cost V 8 bases and J 1 base; bases outside gene matches: 6. CDR3 protein: CASLQGASSNQPQHF. CDR3 in DNA: TGTGCCAGCTTACAGGGGGCCTCGAGCAATCAGCCCCAGCATTTT.

The J gene is TRBJ2-7, the V gene TRBV19, with 8 bases that match TRBD1. The junction had 7 bases not matched to a gene; V was cut back by 5 bases and J by 1 base. Germline-derived CDR1 and CDR2 are LNHDA and SQIVND (reference sequence). This CDR3 has 15 amino acids. The CDR3 loop is CASSPRDRRSYEQYF. CDR3 in DNA: TGTGCCAGTAGTCCCCGGGACAGGAGATCCTACGAGCAGTACTTC. The whole variable domain, filled in from reference TRBV19 and TRBJ2-7, reads DGGITQSPKYLFRKEGQNVTLSCEQNLNHDAMYWYRQDPGQGLRLIYYSQIVNDFQKGDIAEGYSVSREKKESFPLTVTSAQKNPTAFYLCASSPRDRRSYEQYFGPGTRLTVT.

The V and J genes are TRBV19 and TRBJ1-1; TRBD1 matches 10 bases. The J segment lost 10 bases and the V segment lost 3 bases, leaving 8 bases of the junction unmatched. Per the germline V gene, CDR1 is LNHDA and CDR2 is SQIVND (reference sequence). The length of the CDR3 is 14 residues. The CDR3: CASSIRTGGPGAFF. The CDR3 DNA is TGTGCCAGTAGTATTCGGACAGGGGGGCCAGGAGCTTTCTTT.

This clone is a singleton in its sample. The chain links TRBV28 to TRBJ1-2; 8 bases map to TRBD1. Germline CDR1 MDHEN, CDR2 SYDVKM. The CDR3 contains 15 residues. V was pared by 4 bases and J by 5 bases, with 9 bases of the junction left unmatched. The DNA of the CDR3 is TGTGCCAGCAGTTCTCGGACAGGGTTTAGTTATGGCTACACCTTC. The encoded protein is CASSSRTGFSYGYTF.

This clone has just a few counts. The chain is built from TRBV7-2 and TRBJ1-1, with D perhaps matching TRBD1 (5 bases). Deletions cut 5 bases from V and 4 bases from J, with 14 bases between. The CDR3 sequence is 14 residues long. Per germline, CDR1 SGHTA and CDR2 FQGNSA. CDR3: CASSAQGGGTEAFF. Written as DNA, the CDR3 is TGTGCCAGCAGCGCCCAGGGCGGGGGCACTGAAGCTTTCTTT. Full variable domain (missing parts from reference TRBV7-2 and TRBJ1-1): GAGVSQSPSNKVTEKGKDVELRCDPISGHTALYWYRQSLGQGLEFLIYFQGNSAPDKSGLPSDRFSAERTGGSVSTLTIQRTQQEDSAVYLCASSAQGGGTEAFFGQGTRLTVV.

The chain links TRBV15 to TRBJ1-6, with D unresolved. CDR3 length equals 16 residues. Germline CDR1 and CDR2: LNHNV and YYDKDF (reference sequence). V shed 3 bases and J shed 8 bases, with 17 bases lying between them. CDR3 protein: CATSRYRGEMYSPLHF. CDR3 nucleotide sequence: TGTGCCACCAGCAGGTACCGTGGGGAGATGTATTCACCCCTCCACTTT.